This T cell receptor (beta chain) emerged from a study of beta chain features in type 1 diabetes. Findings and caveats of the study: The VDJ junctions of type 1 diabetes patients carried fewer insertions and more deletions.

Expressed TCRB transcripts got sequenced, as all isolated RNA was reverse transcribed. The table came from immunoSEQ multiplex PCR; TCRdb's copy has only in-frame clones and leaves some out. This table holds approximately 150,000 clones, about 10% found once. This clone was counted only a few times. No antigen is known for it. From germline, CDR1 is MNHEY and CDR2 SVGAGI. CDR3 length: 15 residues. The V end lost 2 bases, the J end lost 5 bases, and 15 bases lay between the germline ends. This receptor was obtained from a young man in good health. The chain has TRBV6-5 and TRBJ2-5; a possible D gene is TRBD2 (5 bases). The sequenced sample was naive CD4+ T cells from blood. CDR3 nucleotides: TGTGCCAGCAGTTACCAAACGAGGGCTTTGGAGACCCAGTACTTC. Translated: CASSYQTRALETQYF.